This is a list of T cell receptor beta chains from one sample in a study of blood T cell repertoires in COVID-19. Clones were sequenced by immunoSEQ multiplex PCR, and TCRdb holds only the in-frame ones, with some missing. The data show some 210,000 clones, 82% seen once. Sequenced sample: peripheral blood. The receptors derive from a woman between 35 and 50 years old with acute or convalescent COVID-19. CDR3s leave out the opening cysteine and the closing phenylalanine or tryptophan.

TRBV15	TRBJ2-2	ATSRLTSGNTGELF
TRBV20-1	TRBJ2-1	SASRGLAGGPKYNEQF
TRBV5-1	TRBJ1-2	ASSPTGLNYGYT
TRBV6-5	TRBJ1-2	ASSYANRDRAVGYT
TRBV14	TRBJ2-7	ASSQVGYEQY
TRBV25-1	TRBJ1-2	ASRPQGDYGYT
TRBV7-9	TRBJ2-7	ASSLAPFSRETYEQY
TRBV12-5	TRBJ1-1	ASGLVRGNTEAF
TRBV14	TRBJ2-2	ASSRRGLRDTGELF
TRBV18	TRBJ1-1	ASSPSVYEAF
TRBV4-2	TRBJ1-5	ASTRGLGSNQPQH
TRBV3-1/TRBV3-2	TRBJ2-4	ASSQDKLSGGYKNIQY
TRBV10-1	TRBJ2-7	ASSQTDSLSYEQY
TRBV9	TRBJ2-3	ASSVATVDRGYTDTQY
TRBV11-2	TRBJ2-7	ASSIGQSYEQY
TRBV5-1	TRBJ1-1	ASSLTGEAF
TRBV10-3	TRBJ2-3	AVSSGGAADTQY
TRBV12-5	TRBJ1-1	ASVGTDRAGSEAF
TRBV6-6	TRBJ2-2	ASSYGLAENTGELF
TRBV25-1	TRBJ1-2	ASKRESGYGYT
TRBV29-1	TRBJ2-1	SAPGLANYNEQF
TRBV23-1	TRBJ2-7	ASERAPDRGTYEQY
TRBV5-6	TRBJ1-1	ASSFLRESYTEAF
TRBV3-1/TRBV3-2	TRBJ2-7	ASSPLAGRSYEQY